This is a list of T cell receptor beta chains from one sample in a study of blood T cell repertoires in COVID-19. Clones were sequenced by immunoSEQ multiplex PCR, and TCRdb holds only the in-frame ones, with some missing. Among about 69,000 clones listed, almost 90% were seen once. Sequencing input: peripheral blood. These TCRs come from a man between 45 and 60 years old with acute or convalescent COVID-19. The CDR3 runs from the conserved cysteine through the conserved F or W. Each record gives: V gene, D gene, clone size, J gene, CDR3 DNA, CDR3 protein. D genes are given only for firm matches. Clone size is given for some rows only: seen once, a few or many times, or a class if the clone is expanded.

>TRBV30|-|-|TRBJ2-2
TGTGCCTGGGGGATGGGGGGCGGGGAGCTGTTTTTT
CAWGMGGGELFF
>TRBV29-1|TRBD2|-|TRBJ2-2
TGCAGCGTTGAATCGGCGGGAGGGCCCTCCGGGGAGCTGTTTTTT
CSVESAGGPSGELFF
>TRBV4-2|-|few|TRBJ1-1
TGTGCCAGCAGCCAAGAACCCGCCATTGGACAGACTGAAGCTTTCTTT
CASSQEPAIGQTEAFF
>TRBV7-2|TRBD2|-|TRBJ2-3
TGTGCCAGCAGCCCGGTGGGGCTAGCGGTAAACACAGATACGCAGTATTTT
CASSPVGLAVNTDTQYF
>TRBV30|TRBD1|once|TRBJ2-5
TGTGCCTGGGTTAGGAGAGACTGGGGGACAGGGGGCGGGAAGACCCAGTACTTC
CAWVRRDWGTGGGKTQYF
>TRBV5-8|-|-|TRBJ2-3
TGTGCCAGCAGCTTGGAGCCATCCAGGTTATGGACAGATACGCAGTATTTT
CASSLEPSRLWTDTQYF
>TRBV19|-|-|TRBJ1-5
TGTGCCAGTAGTATAGCTTTGGGCATCGGCAATCAGCCCCAGCATTTT
CASSIALGIGNQPQHF
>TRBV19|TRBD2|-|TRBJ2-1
TGTGCCAGTAGTATAATGACTAGCGGGAGTGGTGAGCAGTTCTTC
CASSIMTSGSGEQFF
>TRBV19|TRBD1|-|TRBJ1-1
TGTGCCAGTAGTAGTTGGGACAGGGGTAACACTGAAGCTTTCTTT
CASSSWDRGNTEAFF
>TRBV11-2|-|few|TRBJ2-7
TGTGCCAGCAGCTCCAACCCAAGGGGCCCAACCTCATACGAGCAGTACTTC
CASSSNPRGPTSYEQYF
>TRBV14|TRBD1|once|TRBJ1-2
TGTGCCAGCAGCCCCCTGGACAGGGACCATGGCTACACCTTC
CASSPLDRDHGYTF
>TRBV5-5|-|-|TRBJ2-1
TGTGCCAGCAGCTTGTTTGGGGAGTCTGAGCAGTTCTTC
CASSLFGESEQFF
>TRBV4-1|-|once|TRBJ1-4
TGCGCCAGCAGCCAAGGGCGGGGGGAAAAACTGTTTTTT
CASSQGRGEKLFF
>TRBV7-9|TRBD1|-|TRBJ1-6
TGTGCCAGCAGTTGGACAGGGCCTGTTTCACCCCTCCACTTT
CASSWTGPVSPLHF
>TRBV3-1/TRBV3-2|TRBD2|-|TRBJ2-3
TGTGCCAGCAGCCAGCCAGCGGGGACGAGCACAGATACGCAGTATTTT
CASSQPAGTSTDTQYF
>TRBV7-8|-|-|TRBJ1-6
TGTGCCAGCAGCATCCCAGGGGACTCACCCCTCCACTTT
CASSIPGDSPLHF
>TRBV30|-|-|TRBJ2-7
TGTGCCTGGGTTGCGGGTAGAAGGTCCTACGAGCAGTACTTC
CAWVAGRRSYEQYF
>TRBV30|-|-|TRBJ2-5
TGTGCCGGCGGTAGGGGGGGCCAAATGGAGACCCAGTACTTC
CAGGRGGQMETQYF
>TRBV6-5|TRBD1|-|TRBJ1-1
TGTGCCAGCACTCAGAACAGGGGGGTCACTGAAGCTTTCTTT
CASTQNRGVTEAFF
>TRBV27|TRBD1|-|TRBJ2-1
TGTGCCAGCAGTTTCTGTGGTCGGACAGGGGCGTGCAATGAGCAGTTCTTC
CASSFCGRTGACNEQFF
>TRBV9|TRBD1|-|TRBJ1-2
TGTGCCAGCAGCGTAGCCGGGACAGGGGACCGCTATGGCTACACCTTC
CASSVAGTGDRYGYTF
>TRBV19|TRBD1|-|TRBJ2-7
TGTGCCAGTAGTATGGGACAGCACTACGAGCAGTACTTC
CASSMGQHYEQYF